This T cell receptor beta chain emerged from a study of shared clonotypes between healthy human individuals. Authors' processing steps: Junction-only sequences produced by ImmunoSEQ had no quality scores, so filtering differed. The data were produced by immunoSEQ multiplex PCR, yet TCRdb's version contains in-frame clones alone and is incomplete. For V, J and clone size, that table is used; D and trimming come from the DNA. The sample lists around 580,000 clones; about 98% were seen once. The naive CD8 subset, CD45RO-negative cells positively selected for CCR7, excluded terminally differentiated effector memory CD45RA+ cells. Every contributor of samples was a Caucasian grown-up residing in Nashville, Tennessee. The CDR3 covers 19 residues. Per germline, CDR1 SGHAT and CDR2 FQNNGV. Deletions cut 3 bases from V and 0 bases from J, with 21 bases between.

This clonotype originated in a man aged 30 to 39 in good health. This chain connects TRBV11-2 to TRBJ2-1; weak D call: TRBD1 (6 bases). The sequenced sample consisted of naive CD8+ T cells sorted from blood. DNA of the CDR3: TGTGCCAGCAGCTTTACCCCGGGACACAACGCTCGCTCCTACAATGAGCAGTTCTTC. Translating it yields CASSFTPGHNARSYNEQFF. The full variable domain, with the rest looked up from reference TRBV11-2 and TRBJ2-1, is EAGVAQSPRYKIIEKRQSVAFWCNPISGHATLYWYQQILGQGPKLLIQFQNNGVVDDSQLPKDRFSAERLKGVDSTLKIQPAKLEDSAVYLCASSFTPGHNARSYNEQFFGPGTRLTVL.